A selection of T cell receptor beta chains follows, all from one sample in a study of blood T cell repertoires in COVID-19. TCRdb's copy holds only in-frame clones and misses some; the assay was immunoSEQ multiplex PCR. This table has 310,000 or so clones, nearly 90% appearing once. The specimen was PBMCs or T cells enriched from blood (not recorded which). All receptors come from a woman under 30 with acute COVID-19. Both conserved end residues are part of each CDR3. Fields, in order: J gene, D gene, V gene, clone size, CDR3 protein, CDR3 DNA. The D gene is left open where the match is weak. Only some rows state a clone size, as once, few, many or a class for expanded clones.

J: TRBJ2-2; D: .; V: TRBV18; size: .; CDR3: CASSPRDQGLNTGELFF; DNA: TGTGCCAGCTCACCCCGAGATCAGGGGCTTAATACCGGGGAGCTGTTTTTT
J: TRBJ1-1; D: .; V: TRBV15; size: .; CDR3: CATSRQGPVTEAFF; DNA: TGTGCCACCAGCAGACAGGGTCCGGTGACTGAAGCTTTCTTT
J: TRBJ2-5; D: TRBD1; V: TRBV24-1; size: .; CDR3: CATSDHVKDRGRGTQYF; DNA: TGTGCCACCAGTGATCACGTGAAGGACAGGGGGCGCGGGACCCAGTACTTC
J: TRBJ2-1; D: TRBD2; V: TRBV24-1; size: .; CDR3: CATSDAIAGSYNEQFF; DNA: TGTGCCACCAGTGATGCGATAGCGGGGTCCTACAATGAGCAGTTCTTC
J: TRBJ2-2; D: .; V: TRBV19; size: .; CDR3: CAGRDTPNTGELFF; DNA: TGTGCCGGCCGGGACACCCCGAACACCGGGGAGCTGTTTTTT
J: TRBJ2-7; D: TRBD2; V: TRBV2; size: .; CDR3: CASMGLAGLWFYEQYF; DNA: TGTGCCAGCATGGGACTAGCGGGATTATGGTTCTACGAGCAGTACTTC
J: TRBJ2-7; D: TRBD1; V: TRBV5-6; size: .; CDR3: CASSPRWDRAYEQYF; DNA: TGTGCCAGCAGCCCACGATGGGACAGGGCGTACGAGCAGTACTTC
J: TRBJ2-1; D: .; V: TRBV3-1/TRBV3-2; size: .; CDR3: CASRQSNEQFF; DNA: TGTGCCAGCAGACAGTCCAATGAGCAGTTCTTC
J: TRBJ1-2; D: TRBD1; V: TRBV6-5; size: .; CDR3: CASSYSTGTDYGYTF; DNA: TGTGCCAGCAGTTACTCGACAGGGACGGATTATGGCTACACCTTC
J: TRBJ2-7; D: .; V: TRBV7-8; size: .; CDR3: CASSLVVSREYSYEQYF; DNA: TGTGCCAGCAGCTTAGTTGTGTCACGGGAGTACTCCTACGAGCAGTACTTC
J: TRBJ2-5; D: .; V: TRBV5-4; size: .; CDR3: CASSLDSSRGTQYF; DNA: TGTGCCAGCAGCTTGGACTCATCCAGGGGGACCCAGTACTTC
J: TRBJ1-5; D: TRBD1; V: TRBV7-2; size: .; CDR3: CASSPRTGVGQPQHF; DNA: TGTGCCAGCAGCCCCCGGACAGGGGTAGGTCAGCCCCAGCATTTT
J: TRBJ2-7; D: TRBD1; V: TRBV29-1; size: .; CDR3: CSVLFRDRGEQYF; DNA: TGCAGCGTACTCTTCCGGGACAGGGGCGAGCAGTACTTC
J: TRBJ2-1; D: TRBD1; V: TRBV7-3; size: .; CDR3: CASSLRGGGMRNEQFF; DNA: TGTGCCAGCAGCTTAAGAGGGGGCGGTATGAGGAATGAGCAGTTCTTC
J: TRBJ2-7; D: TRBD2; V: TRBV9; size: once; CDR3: CASSVVAGDYEQYF; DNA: TGTGCCAGCAGCGTAGTTGCGGGAGACTACGAGCAGTACTTC
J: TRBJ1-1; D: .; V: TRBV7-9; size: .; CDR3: CASSPRGTEAFF; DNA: TGTGCCAGCAGCCCCCGCGGCACTGAAGCTTTCTTT
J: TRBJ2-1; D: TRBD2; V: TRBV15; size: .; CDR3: CATSSLGLAGGKYNEQFF; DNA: TGTGCCACCAGCAGTCTCGGACTAGCGGGAGGAAAGTACAATGAGCAGTTCTTC